A single count supports the clone carrying this T cell receptor (beta chain). Its antigen is not known. The germline CDR1 and CDR2 sequences are SGDLS and YYNGEE. This CDR3 is built from 15 residues. V lost 0 bases, J lost 4 bases, and 13 bases lay in between. The PCR made use of 60 Vbeta and 13 Jbeta primers. In the original processing: About 11 million of tens of millions of unique TCR beta chains were shared, per a later count. Sequencing used immunoSEQ multiplex PCR; TCRdb keeps in-frame clones, though not all of them. The V and J calls and clone size are taken from that table; D and trimming were inferred from the DNA. The sample includes around 100,000 clones, 79% of them seen just once. The sample originates from a study of cytomegalovirus exposure and HLA in healthy donors. General study results and limits: A missense DCLRE1C variant was associated with V- and J-gene trimming of TCR beta chains in a later analysis, and an independent cohort replicated the association. Several of the most significant clusters appeared linked to common viral pathogens, based on a later analysis. Sequencing artifact likely explains a cluster of highly shared sequence variants.

This chain joins TRBV9 and TRBJ1-1; D gene ambiguous. The specimen sequenced was PBMCs. The receptor was derived from a woman aged 18 to 35 in good health and CMV-seropositive. The CDR3 sequence: CASSVVSRAGTEAFF. For the CDR3, the DNA is TGTGCCAGCAGCGTAGTTTCGAGGGCTGGCACTGAAGCTTTCTTT.